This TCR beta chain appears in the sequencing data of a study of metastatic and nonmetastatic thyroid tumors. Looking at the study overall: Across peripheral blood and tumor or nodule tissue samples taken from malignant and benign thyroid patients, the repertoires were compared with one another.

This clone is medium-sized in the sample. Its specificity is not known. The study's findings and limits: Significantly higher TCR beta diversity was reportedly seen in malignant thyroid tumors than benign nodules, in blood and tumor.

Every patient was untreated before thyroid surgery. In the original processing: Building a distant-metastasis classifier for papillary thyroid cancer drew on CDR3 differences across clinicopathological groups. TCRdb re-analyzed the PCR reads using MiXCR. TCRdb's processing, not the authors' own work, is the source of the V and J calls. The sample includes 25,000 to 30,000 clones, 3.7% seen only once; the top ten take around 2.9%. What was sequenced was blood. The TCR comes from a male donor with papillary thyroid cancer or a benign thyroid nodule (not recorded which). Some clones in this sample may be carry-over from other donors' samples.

CDR3 region: CASRLGARGNQPQHF. DNA for the CDR3: TGTGCCAGCAGGCTGGGGGCCCGGGGCAATCAGCCCCAGCATTTT. The chain recombines TRBV28 with TRBJ1-5; the D gene is possibly TRBD1 (6 bases). From germline, CDR1 is MDHEN and CDR2 SYDVKM. Trimming took off 6 bases at V and 2 bases at J, with 14 bases between the two ends. CDR3 length: 15 residues.